The 13 T cell receptor beta chains given below trace back to one sample, sequenced in a study of T cells after yellow fever vaccination. TCRdb independently ran MiXCR on the 5' RACE reads; one entry per CDR3 protein. The sample consists of hundreds of thousands of distinct CDR3 sequences, approximately 12% of them appearing once. The sample in question was PBMCs, obtained on the day of the yellow fever booster vaccination. The receptor set was obtained from a man aged 30-40 years who received the YFV17D yellow fever vaccine.

This clonotype was seen a handful of times. The chain carries TRBV4-3 and TRBJ2-2, with 11 bases aligning to TRBD1. CDR3 length: 16 amino acids. The germline CDR1 and CDR2 sequences are LGHNA and YSLEER. The trim removed 1 base at V and 3 bases at J, leaving 1 base unmatched. In DNA, the CDR3 is TGCGCCAGCAGCCAAGGGACAGGGGGCGACACCGGGGAGCTGTTTTTT. Translating gives CASSQGTGGDTGELFF.

The chain links TRBV6-1 to TRBJ2-7; maybe TRBD1 (5 bases). This CDR3 comprises 14 residues. V lost 7 bases and J 5 bases, leaving 18 bases between the germline ends. Germline CDR1 is MNHNS and CDR2 is SASEGT. The CDR3 region has the DNA TGTGCCAGCACCCTAAGGCAGGGTCCCCACGAGCAGTACTTC. Its protein is CASTLRQGPHEQYF.

This clonotype was seen only a few times. The J gene is TRBJ2-5, the V gene TRBV7-2; D is unclear. Germline V gives CDR1 SGHTA, CDR2 FQGNSA. The CDR3 is 14 residues long. V lost 3 bases to trimming and J lost 5 bases, with 13 bases between them. The CDR3, as DNA: TGTGCCAGCAGCTTTGGGCAGAGACGGGAGACCCAGTACTTC. Translating gives CASSFGQRRETQYF.

This clonotype showed up just a few times. This rearrangement joins TRBV6-1 to TRBJ2-7; 13 bases align to TRBD2. Germline V lookup: CDR1 MNHNS, CDR2 SASEGT. The ends lost 8 bases at V and 5 bases at J; junction bases unmatched: 18. This CDR3 contains 18 residues. The CDR3 region is CASPLLGTSGKVKDEQYF. CDR3 nucleotide sequence: TGTGCCAGCCCTCTCCTAGGGACTAGCGGGAAGGTGAAGGACGAGCAGTACTTC.

There are a few counts of this clonotype. The V and J genes are TRBV7-2 and TRBJ2-1; no reliable D call. The CDR3 runs 15 residues. CDR1 and CDR2 from the germline V gene are SGHTA and FQGNSA. Trimming cost V 2 bases and J 8 bases, with 16 bases left between them. Here the CDR3 DNA reads TGTGCCAGCAGCTTACCGGGCCCCATTACCTATGAGCAGTTCTTC. Residues: CASSLPGPITYEQFF. The variable domain in full, completed from reference TRBV7-2 and TRBJ2-1, reads GAGVSQSPSNKVTEKGKDVELRCDPISGHTALYWYRQSLGQGLEFLIYFQGNSAPDKSGLPSDRFSAERTGGSVSTLTIQRTQQEDSAVYLCASSLPGPITYEQFFGPGTRLTVL.

The rearrangement uses TRBV7-2 and TRBJ1-6, with D perhaps matching TRBD1 (5 bases). The CDR3 length is 14 residues. V gave up 5 bases and J gave up 6 bases, with 11 bases separating them. The germline CDR1 and CDR2 sequences are SGHTA and FQGNSA. For the CDR3, the DNA is TGTGCCAGCAGCCTCAGGGTTGCTAATTCACCCCTCCACTTT. This gives the protein CASSLRVANSPLHF.

J is TRBJ2-3 and V is TRBV7-2, with 11 positions matching TRBD2. The germline V gene encodes CDR1 SGHTA and CDR2 FQGNSA. After removal of 4 bases from V and 9 bases from J, the junction contained 6 bases not matched to a gene. The CDR3 is 14 amino acids. The CDR3 protein is CASSWQTSGTTQYF. DNA of the CDR3: TGTGCCAGCAGCTGGCAGACTAGCGGGACCACGCAGTATTTT.

J is TRBJ2-5 and V is TRBV20-1; D might be TRBD1 (8 bases). The V gene lost 6 bases and the J gene lost 2 bases, with 13 bases spanning the gap. This CDR3 contains 13 residues. The V gene's germline CDR1 is DFQATT and CDR2 SNEGSKA (reference sequence). The CDR3 spells CSARGDRQETQYF. As DNA, the CDR3 is TGCAGTGCACGGGGGGACAGGCAAGAGACCCAGTACTTC.

This clonotype occurred a few times. The rearrangement joins TRBV7-6 to TRBJ2-6; TRBD2 matches 10 bases. Germline assignment: CDR1 SGHVS and CDR2 FNYEAQ. The CDR3 length is 17 residues. Trimming removed 3 bases from V and 1 base from J; junction bases left unmatched: 3. Written as DNA, the CDR3 is TGTGCCAGCAGCTTCCTAGCGGGAGAGTCTGGGGCCAACGTCCTGACTTTC. It is translated as CASSFLAGESGANVLTF.

This clonotype was counted only a few times. The CDR3 loop reads CSARDENKAYNEQFF. In DNA form, the CDR3 reads TGCAGTGCTAGAGATGAGAACAAAGCCTACAATGAGCAGTTCTTC. The chain recombines TRBV20-1 with TRBJ2-1; D uncertain. The CDR3 covers 15 residues. Per the germline V gene, CDR1 is DFQATT and CDR2 is SNEGSKA (reference sequence). V was trimmed by 0 bases and J by 2 bases, leaving 11 bases between them.

V usage is TRBV6-2 or TRBV6-3 and J usage is TRBJ1-2; tentatively, D is TRBD1 (6 bases). V was cut by 6 bases and J by 4 bases, with 9 bases left in between. In germline, CDR1 is MNHEY, CDR2 SVGEGT. This CDR3 has 12 residues. CDR3 in amino acids: CASRQGRYGYTF. The CDR3 DNA is TGTGCCAGCAGACAGGGACGCTATGGCTACACCTTC.

This rearrangement joins TRBV10-3 to TRBJ1-1; D remains ambiguous. The CDR3 extends over 14 amino acids. CDR1 and CDR2 from the germline V gene are ENHRY and SYGVKD. Trimming removed 7 bases from V and 1 base from J, with 13 bases in between. CDR3 bases: TGTGCCATCAATGGGGAGGCGGCGAACACTGAAGCTTTCTTT. Translating it yields CAINGEAANTEAFF.

This clonotype appeared a few times. This chain joins TRBV7-7 and TRBJ2-1; 10 positions match TRBD2. The CDR3 sequence is 13 residues long. Germline lookup yields CDR1 SSHAT and CDR2 FNYEAQ (reference sequence). The CDR3 loop reads CASRASGGNEQFF. CDR3 sequence (DNA): TGTGCAAGCCGGGCTAGCGGGGGCAATGAGCAGTTCTTC.